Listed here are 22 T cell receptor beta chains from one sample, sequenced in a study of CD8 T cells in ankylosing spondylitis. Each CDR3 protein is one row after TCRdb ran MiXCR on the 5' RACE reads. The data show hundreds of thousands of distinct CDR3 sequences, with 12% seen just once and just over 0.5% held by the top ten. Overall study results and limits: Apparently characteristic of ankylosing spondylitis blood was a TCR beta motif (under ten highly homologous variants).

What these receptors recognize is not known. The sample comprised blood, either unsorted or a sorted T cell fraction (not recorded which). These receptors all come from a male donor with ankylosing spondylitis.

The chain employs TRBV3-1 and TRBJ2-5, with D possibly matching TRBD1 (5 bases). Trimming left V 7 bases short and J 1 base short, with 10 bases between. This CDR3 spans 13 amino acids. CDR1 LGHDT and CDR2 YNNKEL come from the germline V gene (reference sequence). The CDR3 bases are TGTGCCAGCACCCCAGACAGCCAAGAGACCCAGTACTTC. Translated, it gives CASTPDSQETQYF.

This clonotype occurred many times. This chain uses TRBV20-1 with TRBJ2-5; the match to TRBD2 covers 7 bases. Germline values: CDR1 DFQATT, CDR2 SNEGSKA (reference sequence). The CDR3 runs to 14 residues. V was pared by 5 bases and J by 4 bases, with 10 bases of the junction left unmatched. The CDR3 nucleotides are TGCAGTGCTTTCCGGTCGACTAGCTTAGAGACCCAGTACTTC. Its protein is CSAFRSTSLETQYF.

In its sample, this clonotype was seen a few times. The CDR3 DNA reads as TGCGCCAGTTTGGAGGTCACGGGGACCACCGGGGAGCTGTTTTTT. Translated: CASLEVTGTTGELFF. The chain joins TRBV5-1 to TRBJ2-2, with D perhaps matching TRBD1 or TRBD2 (5 bases each). Germline V CDR1 and CDR2: SGHRS, YFSETQ. The CDR3 totals 15 residues. V was pared by 8 bases and J by 4 bases, with 18 bases between.

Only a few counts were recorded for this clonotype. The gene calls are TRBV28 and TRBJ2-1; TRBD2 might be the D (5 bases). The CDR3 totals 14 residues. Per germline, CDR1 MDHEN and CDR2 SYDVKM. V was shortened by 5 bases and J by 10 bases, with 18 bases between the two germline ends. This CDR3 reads CASSLPRGFGEQFF. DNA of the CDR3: TGTGCCAGCAGTCTCCCTCGGGGATTCGGCGAGCAGTTCTTC. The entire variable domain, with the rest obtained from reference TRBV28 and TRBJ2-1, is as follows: DVKVTQSSRYLVKRTGEKVFLECVQDMDHENMFWYRQDPGLGLRLIYFSYDVKMKEKGDIPEGYSVSREKKERFSLILESASTNQTSMYLCASSLPRGFGEQFFGPGTRLTVL.

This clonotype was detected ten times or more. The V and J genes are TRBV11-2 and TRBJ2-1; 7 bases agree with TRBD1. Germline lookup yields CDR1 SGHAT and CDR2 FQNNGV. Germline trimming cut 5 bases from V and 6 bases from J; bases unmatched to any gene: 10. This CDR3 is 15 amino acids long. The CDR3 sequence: CASSPKGAPGNEQFF. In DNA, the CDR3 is TGTGCCAGCAGCCCGAAGGGGGCCCCCGGCAATGAGCAGTTCTTC.

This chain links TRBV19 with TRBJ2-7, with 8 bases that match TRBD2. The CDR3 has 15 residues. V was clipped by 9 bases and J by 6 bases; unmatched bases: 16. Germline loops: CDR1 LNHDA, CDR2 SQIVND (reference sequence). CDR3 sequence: CASQPGGAFGGEQYF. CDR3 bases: TGTGCCAGCCAACCCGGGGGGGCCTTTGGGGGCGAGCAGTACTTC.

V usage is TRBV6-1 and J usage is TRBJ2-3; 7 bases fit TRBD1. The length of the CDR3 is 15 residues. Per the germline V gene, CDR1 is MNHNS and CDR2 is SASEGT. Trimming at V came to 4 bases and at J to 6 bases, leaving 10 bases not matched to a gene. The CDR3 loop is CASSVPRGGRDTQYF. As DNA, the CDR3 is TGTGCCAGCAGTGTTCCTAGAGGGGGCCGGGATACGCAGTATTTT.

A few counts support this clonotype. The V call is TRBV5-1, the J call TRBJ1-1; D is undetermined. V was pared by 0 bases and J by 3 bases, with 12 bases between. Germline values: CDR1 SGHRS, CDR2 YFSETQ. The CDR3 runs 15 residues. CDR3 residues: CASSLGGRSDTEAFF. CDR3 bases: TGCGCCAGCAGCTTGGGTGGCAGGTCAGACACTGAAGCTTTCTTT.

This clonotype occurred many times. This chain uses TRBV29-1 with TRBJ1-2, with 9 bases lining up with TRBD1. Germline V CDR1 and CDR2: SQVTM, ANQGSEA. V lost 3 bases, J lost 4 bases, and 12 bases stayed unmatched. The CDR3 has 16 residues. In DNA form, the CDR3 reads TGCAGCGTTGAGGGACAGGGCCTTGGGCTAGGCTATGGCTACACCTTC. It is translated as CSVEGQGLGLGYGYTF.

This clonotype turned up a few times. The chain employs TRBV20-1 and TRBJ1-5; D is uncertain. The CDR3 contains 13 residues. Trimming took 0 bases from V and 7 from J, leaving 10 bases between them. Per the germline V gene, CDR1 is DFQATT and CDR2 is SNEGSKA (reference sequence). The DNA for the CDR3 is TGCAGTGCTAGAGAAGAGGCTGGGCAGCCCCAGCATTTT. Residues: CSAREEAGQPQHF.

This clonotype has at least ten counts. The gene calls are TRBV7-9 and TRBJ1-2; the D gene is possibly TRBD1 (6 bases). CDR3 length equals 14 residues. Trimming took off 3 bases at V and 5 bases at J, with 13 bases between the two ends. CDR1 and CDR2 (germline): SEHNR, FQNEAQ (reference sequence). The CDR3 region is CASSFQGLEYGYTF. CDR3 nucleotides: TGTGCCAGCAGCTTCCAGGGGCTTGAATATGGCTACACCTTC. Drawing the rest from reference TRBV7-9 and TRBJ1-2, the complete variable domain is DTGVSQNPRHKITKRGQNVTFRCDPISEHNRLYWYRQTLGQGPEFLTYFQNEAQLEKSRLLSDRFSAERPKGSFSTLEIQRTEQGDSAMYLCASSFQGLEYGYTFGSGTRLTVV.

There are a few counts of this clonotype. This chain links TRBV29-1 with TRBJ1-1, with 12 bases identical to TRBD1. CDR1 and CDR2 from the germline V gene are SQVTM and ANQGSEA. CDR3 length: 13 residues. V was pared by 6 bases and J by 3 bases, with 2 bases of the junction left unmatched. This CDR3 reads CSVGQGAYTEAFF. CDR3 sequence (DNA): TGCAGCGTGGGACAGGGGGCTTACACTGAAGCTTTCTTT.

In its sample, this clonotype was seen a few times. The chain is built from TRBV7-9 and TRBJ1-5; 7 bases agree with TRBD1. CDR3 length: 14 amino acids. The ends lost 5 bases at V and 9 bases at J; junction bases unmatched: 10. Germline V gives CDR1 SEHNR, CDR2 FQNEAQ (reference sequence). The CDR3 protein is CASSRDSHGGPQHF. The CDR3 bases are TGTGCCAGCAGCCGGGACAGCCACGGTGGGCCCCAGCATTTT.

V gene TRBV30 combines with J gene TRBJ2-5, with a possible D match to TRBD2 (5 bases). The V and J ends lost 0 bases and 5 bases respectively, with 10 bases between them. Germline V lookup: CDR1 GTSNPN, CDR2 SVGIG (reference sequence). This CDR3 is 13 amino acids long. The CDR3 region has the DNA TGTGCCTGGAGTGTAATGGAGCGGGAGACCCAGTACTTC. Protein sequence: CAWSVMERETQYF.

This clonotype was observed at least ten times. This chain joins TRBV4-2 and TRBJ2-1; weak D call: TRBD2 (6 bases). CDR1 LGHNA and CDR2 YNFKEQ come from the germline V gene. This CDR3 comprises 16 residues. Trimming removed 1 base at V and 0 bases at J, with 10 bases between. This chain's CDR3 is CASSQVAANSYNEQFF. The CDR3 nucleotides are TGTGCCAGCAGCCAAGTAGCGGCAAACTCCTACAATGAGCAGTTCTTC.

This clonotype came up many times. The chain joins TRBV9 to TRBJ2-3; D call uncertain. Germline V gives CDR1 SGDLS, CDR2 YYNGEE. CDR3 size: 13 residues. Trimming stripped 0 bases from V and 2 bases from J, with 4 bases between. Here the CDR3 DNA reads TGTGCCAGCAGCGTAGCATCCACAGATACGCAGTATTTT. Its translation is CASSVASTDTQYF.

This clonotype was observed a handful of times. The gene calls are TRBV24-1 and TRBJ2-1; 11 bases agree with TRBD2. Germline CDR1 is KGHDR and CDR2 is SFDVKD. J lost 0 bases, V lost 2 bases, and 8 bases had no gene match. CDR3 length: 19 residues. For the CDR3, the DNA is TGTGCCACCAGTGATTCTACAGGACTAGCGGGTGTCTCCTACAATGAGCAGTTCTTC. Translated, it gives CATSDSTGLAGVSYNEQFF.

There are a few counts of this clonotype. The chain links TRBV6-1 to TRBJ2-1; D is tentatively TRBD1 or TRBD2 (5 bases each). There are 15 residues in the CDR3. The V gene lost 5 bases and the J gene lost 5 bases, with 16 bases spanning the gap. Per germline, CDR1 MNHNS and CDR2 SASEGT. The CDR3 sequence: CASSQRDRHNNEQFF. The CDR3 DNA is TGTGCCAGCAGTCAACGGGACCGGCATAACAATGAGCAGTTCTTC.

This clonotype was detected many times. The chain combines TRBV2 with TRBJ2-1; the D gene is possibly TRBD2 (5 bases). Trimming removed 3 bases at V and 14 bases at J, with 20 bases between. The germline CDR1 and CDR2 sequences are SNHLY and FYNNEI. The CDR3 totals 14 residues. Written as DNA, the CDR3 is TGTGCCAGCAGTGAGTCTAGGCTAGCCCGCGGAAAGTTCTTC. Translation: CASSESRLARGKFF.

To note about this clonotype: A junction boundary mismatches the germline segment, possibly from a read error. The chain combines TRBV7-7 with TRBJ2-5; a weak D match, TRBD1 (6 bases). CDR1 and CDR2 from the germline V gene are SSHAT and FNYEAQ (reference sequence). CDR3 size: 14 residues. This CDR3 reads CASSLPGVPETQYF. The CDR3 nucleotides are TGTGCTAGCAGCTTACCAGGGGTCCCGGAGACCCAGTACTTC.

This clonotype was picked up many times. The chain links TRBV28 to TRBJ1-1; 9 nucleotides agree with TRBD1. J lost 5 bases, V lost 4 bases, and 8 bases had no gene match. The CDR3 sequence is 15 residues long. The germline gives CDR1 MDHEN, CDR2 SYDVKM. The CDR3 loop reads CASSSTGGGGTEAFF. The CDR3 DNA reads TGTGCCAGCAGTTCCACAGGGGGCGGTGGAACTGAAGCTTTCTTT.

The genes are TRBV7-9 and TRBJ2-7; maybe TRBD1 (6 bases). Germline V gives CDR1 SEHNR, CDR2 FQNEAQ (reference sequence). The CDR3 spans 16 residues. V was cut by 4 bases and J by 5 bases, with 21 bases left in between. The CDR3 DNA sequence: TGTGCCAGCAGCTCAACGGGACACGGACGAGCAGACGAGCAGTACTTC. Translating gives CASSSTGHGRADEQYF. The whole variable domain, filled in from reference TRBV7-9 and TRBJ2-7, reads DTGVSQNPRHKITKRGQNVTFRCDPISEHNRLYWYRQTLGQGPEFLTYFQNEAQLEKSRLLSDRFSAERPKGSFSTLEIQRTEQGDSAMYLCASSSTGHGRADEQYFGPGTRLTVT.